The clone carrying this T cell receptor (beta chain) was counted only a few times. The target antigen is unknown. This sample was included in a study of cytomegalovirus exposure and HLA in healthy donors. Use of 60 Vbeta and 13 Jbeta primers characterized the PCR. Authors' analysis steps: About 9.9 million shared chains were among tens of millions of unique TCR beta chains counted in a later analysis. Clones were sequenced by immunoSEQ multiplex PCR, and TCRdb holds only the in-frame ones, with some missing. V and J calls and clone size are as listed in that table; D and trimming were resolved from the DNA. The sample consists of some 150,000 clones, roughly 8.8% of them appearing once. General study findings and limits: Immune exposure information available was restricted to CMV serostatus.

The sequence came from a woman in her forties in good health and CMV-seropositive. Sequencing was done on a sample of PBMCs.

CDR3 sequence reads: CASSLSLAGDREGWGSPLHF. The DNA for the CDR3 is TGTGCCAGCAGCTTAAGTCTAGCCGGGGACAGGGAAGGATGGGGTTCACCCCTCCACTTT. The gene calls are TRBV13 and TRBJ1-6; 9 bases agree with TRBD1. Trimming took 2 bases from V and 9 from J; bases not matched to a gene: 20. The CDR3 is 20 residues long. CDR1 and CDR2 (germline): PRHDT, FYEKMQ (reference sequence).